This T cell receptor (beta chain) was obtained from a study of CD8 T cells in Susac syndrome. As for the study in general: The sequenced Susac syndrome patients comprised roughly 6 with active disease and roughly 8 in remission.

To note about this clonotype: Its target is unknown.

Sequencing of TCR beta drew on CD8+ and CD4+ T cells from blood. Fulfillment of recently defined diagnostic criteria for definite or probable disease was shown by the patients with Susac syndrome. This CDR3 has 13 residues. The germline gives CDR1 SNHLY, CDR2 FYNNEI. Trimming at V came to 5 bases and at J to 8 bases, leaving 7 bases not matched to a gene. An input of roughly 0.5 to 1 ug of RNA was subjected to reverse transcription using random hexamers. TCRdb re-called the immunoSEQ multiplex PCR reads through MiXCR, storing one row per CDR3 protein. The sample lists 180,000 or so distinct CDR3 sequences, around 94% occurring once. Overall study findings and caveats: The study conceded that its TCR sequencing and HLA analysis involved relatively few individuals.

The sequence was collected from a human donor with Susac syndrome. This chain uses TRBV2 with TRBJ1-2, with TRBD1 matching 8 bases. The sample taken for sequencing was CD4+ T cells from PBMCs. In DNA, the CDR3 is TGTGCCAGCAGTTCGGACAGGGCAGGCGGCTACACCTTC. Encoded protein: CASSSDRAGGYTF.